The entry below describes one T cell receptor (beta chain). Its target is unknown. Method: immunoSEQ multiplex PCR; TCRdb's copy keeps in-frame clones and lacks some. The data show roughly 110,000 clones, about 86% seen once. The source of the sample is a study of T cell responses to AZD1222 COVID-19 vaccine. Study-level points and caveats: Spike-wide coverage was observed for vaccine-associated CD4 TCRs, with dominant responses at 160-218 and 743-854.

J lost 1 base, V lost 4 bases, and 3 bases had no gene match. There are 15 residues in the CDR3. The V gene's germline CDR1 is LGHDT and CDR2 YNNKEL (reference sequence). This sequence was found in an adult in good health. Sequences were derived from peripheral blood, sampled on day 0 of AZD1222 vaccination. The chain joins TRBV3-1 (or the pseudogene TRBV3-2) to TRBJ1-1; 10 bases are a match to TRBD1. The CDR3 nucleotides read TGTGCCAGCAGCCTTCGGACAGGGGGGAACACTGAAGCTTTCTTT. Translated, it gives CASSLRTGGNTEAFF.